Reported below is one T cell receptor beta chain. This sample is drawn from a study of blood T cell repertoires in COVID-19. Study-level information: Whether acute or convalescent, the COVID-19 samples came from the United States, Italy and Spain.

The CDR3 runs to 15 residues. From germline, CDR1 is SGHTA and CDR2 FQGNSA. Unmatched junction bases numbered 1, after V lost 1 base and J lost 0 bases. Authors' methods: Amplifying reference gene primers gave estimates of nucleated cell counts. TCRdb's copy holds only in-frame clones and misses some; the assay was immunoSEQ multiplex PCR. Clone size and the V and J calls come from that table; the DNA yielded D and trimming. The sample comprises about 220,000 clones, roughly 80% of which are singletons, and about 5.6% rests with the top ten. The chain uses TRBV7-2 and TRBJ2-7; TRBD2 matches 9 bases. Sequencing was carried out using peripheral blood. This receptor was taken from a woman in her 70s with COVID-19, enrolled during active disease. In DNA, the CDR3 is TGTGCCAGCAGCTTAGGCGGGAGGGCCTCCTACGAGCAGTACTTC. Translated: CASSLGGRASYEQYF.